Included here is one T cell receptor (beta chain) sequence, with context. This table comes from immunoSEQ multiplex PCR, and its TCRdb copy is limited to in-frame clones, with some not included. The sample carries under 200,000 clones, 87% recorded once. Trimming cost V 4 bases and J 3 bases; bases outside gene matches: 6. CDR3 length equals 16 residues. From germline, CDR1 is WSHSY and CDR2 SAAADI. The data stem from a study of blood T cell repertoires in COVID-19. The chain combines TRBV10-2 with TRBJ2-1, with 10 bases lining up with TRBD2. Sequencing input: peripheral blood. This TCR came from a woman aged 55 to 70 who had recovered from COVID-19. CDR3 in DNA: TGCGCCAGCAGTGGGGGAAGCGGGGGGGTCTACAATGAGCAGTTCTTC. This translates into CASSGGSGGVYNEQFF.